Each of the 10 T cell receptor beta chains below was sequenced from the same sample in a study of blood T cell repertoires in COVID-19. Clones were read by immunoSEQ multiplex PCR, and TCRdb kept only the in-frame ones, dropping some. The sample holds fewer than 110,000 clones, about 85% seen once. The specimen sequenced was peripheral blood. The receptor set was obtained from a woman in her 70s with active or convalescent COVID-19.

CDR3 in amino acids: CASSPYGQGQDYGYTF. Here the CDR3 DNA reads TGTGCCAGCTCACCATACGGACAGGGGCAGGACTATGGCTACACCTTC. V usage is TRBV18 and J usage is TRBJ1-2; 9 positions agree with TRBD1. V gave up 2 bases and J gave up 3 bases; unmatched junction bases: 7. The germline V gene encodes CDR1 KGHSH and CDR2 LQKENI. The CDR3 is 16 amino acids.

The V gene is TRBV30, the J gene TRBJ1-5; TRBD1 is a possible D gene (5 bases). This CDR3 is 13 amino acids long. Germline V gene sequence: CDR1 GTSNPN, CDR2 SVGIG (reference sequence). V lost 1 base, J lost 5 bases, and 9 bases lay in between. As DNA, the CDR3 is TGTGCCTGGAGTGAAGGGGACTATCAGCCCCAGCATTTT. It encodes CAWSEGDYQPQHF.

The rearrangement links TRBV24-1 to TRBJ1-2, with 9 bases aligning to TRBD1. The CDR3 runs 16 residues. Unmatched junction bases numbered 5, after V lost 4 bases and J lost 0 bases. CDR1 is KGHDR and CDR2 is SFDVKD in the germline V gene. CDR3 in DNA: TGTGCCACCAGTGAAGCCGGGACAGGGACTAACTATGGCTACACCTTC. Protein: CATSEAGTGTNYGYTF.

The rearrangement joins TRBV5-6 to TRBJ1-2, with TRBD1 matching 7 bases. Trimming cost V 7 bases and J 4 bases; bases outside gene matches: 7. Germline V gene sequence: CDR1 SGHDT, CDR2 YYEEEE. This CDR3 is 13 amino acids long. Here the CDR3 reads CASSETGIYGYTF. CDR3 nucleotides: TGTGCCAGCTCCGAGACAGGGATCTATGGCTACACCTTC. Variable domain in full (rest from reference TRBV5-6 and TRBJ1-2): DAGVTQSPTHLIKTRGQQVTLRCSPKSGHDTVSWYQQALGQGPQFIFQYYEEEERQRGNFPDRFSGHQFPNYSSELNVNALLLGDSALYLCASSETGIYGYTFGSGTRLTVV.

The chain is built from TRBV6-2 or TRBV6-3 and TRBJ2-1, with TRBD1 matching 8 bases. Germline lookup yields CDR1 MNHEY and CDR2 SVGEGT. This CDR3 spans 17 amino acids. Trimming cost V 6 bases and J 9 bases; bases outside gene matches: 19. The DNA for the CDR3 is TGTGCCAGCAGACCTCTCCGACAGGGGCGCAGGGTTGGTGAGCAGTTCTTC. This translates into CASRPLRQGRRVGEQFF.

The chain links TRBV30 to TRBJ1-2, with TRBD1 matching over 12 bases. J lost 7 bases, V lost 1 base, and 4 bases had no gene match. The CDR3 loop spans 14 amino acids. Per germline, CDR1 GTSNPN and CDR2 SVGIG (reference sequence). The CDR3 loop reads CAWSEGTGGSGYTF. DNA of the CDR3: TGTGCCTGGAGTGAAGGGACAGGGGGCTCTGGCTACACCTTC. Full variable domain (outside the CDR3, taken from reference TRBV30 and TRBJ1-2): SQTIHQWPATLVQPVGSPLSLECTVEGTSNPNLYWYRQAAGRGLQLLFYSVGIGQISSEVPQNLSASRPQDRQFILSSKKLLLSDSGFYLCAWSEGTGGSGYTFGSGTRLTVV.

The rearrangement links TRBV18 to TRBJ2-2, with 7 bases matching TRBD1. Germline trimming cut 6 bases from V and 4 bases from J; bases unmatched to any gene: 5. The CDR3 covers 14 residues. CDR1 KGHSH and CDR2 LQKENI come from the germline V gene. CDR3 DNA sequence: TGTGCCAGCTCGAAAGACAGGGCCACCGGGGAGCTGTTTTTT. This sequence encodes CASSKDRATGELFF.

The chain employs TRBV27 and TRBJ2-4; no clear D. The germline V and J ends were trimmed by 2 bases and 0 bases, with 11 bases remaining between them. There are 16 residues in the CDR3. Germline V gene data show CDR1 as MNHEY and CDR2 as SMNVEV (reference sequence). The chain's CDR3 is CASSLGLPRAKNIQYF. As DNA, the CDR3 is TGTGCCAGCAGTTTAGGGCTACCCCGAGCCAAAAACATTCAGTACTTC.

The J gene is TRBJ2-7, the V gene TRBV6-5; possibly TRBD2 for D (5 bases). The V end was cut by 6 bases, the J end by 4 bases, with 13 bases between. This CDR3 is built from 13 residues. Germline loops: CDR1 MNHEY, CDR2 SVGAGI. The CDR3 region has the DNA TGTGCCAGCAGATCGGGATCCCCGTACGAGCAGTACTTC. It translates to CASRSGSPYEQYF.

The CDR3 nucleotides are TGTGCCAGCAGGGCAGGGGGGTATTCACCCCTCCACTTT. Translated, it gives CASRAGGYSPLHF. The genes are TRBV27 and TRBJ1-6; TRBD1 aligns across 7 bases. In germline, CDR1 is MNHEY, CDR2 SMNVEV (reference sequence). There are 13 residues in the CDR3. V trimming: 6 bases; J trimming: 8 bases; junction bases outside the gene matches: 4.